The 31 T cell receptor beta chains below come from one sample, sequenced in a study of blood T cell repertoires in COVID-19. The method was immunoSEQ multiplex PCR; TCRdb's version includes in-frame clones alone and lacks a portion of them. The sample contains 150,000 or so clones, 80% to 90% of which appear only once. Material for sequencing was peripheral blood. All receptors come from a man aged 18 to 30 with COVID-19, enrolled during active disease.

This chain joins TRBV6-5 and TRBJ1-2; TRBD1 aligns across 11 bases. Germline CDR1 MNHEY, CDR2 SVGAGI. Trimming removed 10 bases from V and 4 bases from J; junction bases left unmatched: 8. The CDR3 is made up of 14 amino acids. In nucleotides, the CDR3 is TGTGCCACCCTCCGGACAGGGGGCTTCTATGGCTACACCTTC. It translates to CATLRTGGFYGYTF.

The chain joins TRBV10-3 to TRBJ2-2; 13 bases are shared with TRBD2. Germline CDR1 ENHRY, CDR2 SYGVKD. Trimming removed 6 bases from V and 7 bases from J; junction bases left unmatched: 8. The CDR3 consists of 16 residues. CDR3 region: CAISDPRLAGGGELFF. The CDR3 DNA reads as TGTGCCATCAGCGACCCCCGACTAGCGGGAGGCGGGGAGCTGTTTTTT.

V and J are TRBV19 and TRBJ2-7, with 10 bases aligning to TRBD2. Trimming cost V 10 bases and J 2 bases; bases outside gene matches: 11. CDR1 and CDR2 from the germline V gene are LNHDA and SQIVND (reference sequence). CDR3 length: 15 residues. Here the CDR3 DNA reads TGTGCCACTAAGGTTACTAGCGGGGCCACCTACGAGCAGTACTTC. It translates to CATKVTSGATYEQYF.

The chain recombines TRBV25-1 with TRBJ2-1, with 14 bases fitting TRBD2. V shed 4 bases and J 1 base; nucleotides not matched to a gene: 0. CDR1 is MGHDK, CDR2 SYGVNS, per germline. The CDR3 totals 16 residues. Written as DNA, the CDR3 is TGTGCCAGCAGTGGACTAGCGGGAGGGTCCTACAATGAGCAGTTCTTC. Translating gives CASSGLAGGSYNEQFF.

V usage is TRBV2 and J usage is TRBJ2-3; D perhaps matches TRBD2 (6 bases). Germline CDR1 is SNHLY and CDR2 is FYNNEI. The CDR3 spans 10 residues. With 6 bases removed from V and 8 bases from J, the gap between germline ends came to 6 bases. CDR3 loop: CASRGGTQYF. CDR3 nucleotide sequence: TGTGCCAGCAGGGGGGGTACGCAGTATTTT.

The V gene is TRBV7-6, the J gene TRBJ2-7; 7 bases are shared with TRBD2. The germline V gene has CDR1 SGHVS and CDR2 FNYEAQ. Unmatched junction bases numbered 11, after V lost 1 base and J lost 8 bases. The CDR3 covers 15 residues. The CDR3 coding sequence is TGTGCCAGCAGCTTAGGGGCGGGGGTCGGTTCTCAGCAGTACTTC. Its translation: CASSLGAGVGSQQYF. Full variable domain (remainder filled in from reference TRBV7-6 and TRBJ2-7): GAGVSQSPRYKVTKRGQDVALRCDPISGHVSLYWYRQALGQGPEFLTYFNYEAQQDKSGLPNDRFSAERPEGSISTLTIQRTEQRDSAMYRCASSLGAGVGSQQYFGPGTRLTVT.

This chain uses TRBV7-8 with TRBJ2-7, with TRBD2 matching over 9 bases. This CDR3 is 16 amino acids long. With V trimmed by 2 bases and J by 0 bases, 5 bases remained unmatched. CDR1 and CDR2 from the germline V gene are SGHVS and FQNEAQ. CDR3 residues: CASSLRRLAVSYEQYF. The CDR3 coding sequence is TGTGCCAGCAGCTTAAGGCGACTAGCGGTCTCCTACGAGCAGTACTTC.

V usage is TRBV5-4 and J usage is TRBJ2-2; the D gene is possibly TRBD2 (6 bases). Per the germline V gene, CDR1 is SGHNT and CDR2 is YYREEE (reference sequence). Trimming pared 2 bases from V and 6 bases from J, leaving 8 bases between. This CDR3 region has 13 residues. The CDR3 DNA is TGTGCCAGCAGCTTTACGGGGGCCGGGGAGCTGTTTTTT. The encoded protein is CASSFTGAGELFF.

The chain employs TRBV25-1 and TRBJ1-4; possible D gene TRBD1, 5 bases. V lost 4 bases, J lost 8 bases, and 23 bases lay in between. CDR1 is MGHDK and CDR2 is SYGVNS in the germline V gene. This CDR3 has 17 residues. The CDR3 region has the DNA TGTGCCAGCAGTGTACCCCAGGGCAGGGTGGAGAGCGAAAAACTGTTTTTT. This encodes CASSVPQGRVESEKLFF.

The J gene is TRBJ1-1, the V gene TRBV6-5, with 8 bases matching TRBD1. Germline CDR1 reads MNHEY; CDR2 reads SVGAGI. The CDR3 sequence is 15 residues long. Losses at the gene ends were 5 bases for V and 1 base for J; bases not matched to a gene: 6. CDR3 coding DNA: TGTGCCAGCAGTCGACAGGGGCCGGAGAACACTGAAGCTTTCTTT. This encodes CASSRQGPENTEAFF.

The V call is TRBV6-5, the J call TRBJ1-5; TRBD1 is a possible D gene (6 bases). Trimming cost V 7 bases and J 4 bases, with 14 bases left between them. Germline V CDR1 and CDR2: MNHEY, SVGAGI. This CDR3 is built from 14 residues. The CDR3 coding sequence is TGTGCCAGCAACAGGGATCGAAGTAATCAGCCCCAGCATTTT. Translation gives CASNRDRSNQPQHF.

This clone was recorded only once. Sequence at one end of the junction differs from germline and may be a read error. This chain connects TRBV11-2 to TRBJ1-4, with TRBD1 matching 8 bases. CDR1 is SGHAT and CDR2 is FQNNGV in the germline V gene. This CDR3 comprises 14 residues. CDR3 protein: CASSFDRGSEKLLF. For the CDR3, the DNA is TGTGCCAGCAGCTTTGACAGGGGAAGTGAAAAACTGCTTTTT.

For this clone: At one end, the junction sequence differs from germline, possibly due to a read error. The genes are TRBV20-1 and TRBJ1-4, with 7 nucleotides matching TRBD1. CDR3 length equals 13 residues. Germline V gives CDR1 DFQATT, CDR2 SNEGSKA (reference sequence). The CDR3 reads CSASRDRNEKLLF. CDR3 nucleotide sequence: TGCAGTGCTAGTAGGGACAGAAATGAAAAACTGCTTTTT.

The rearrangement links TRBV5-6 to TRBJ1-2; 7 bases are a match to TRBD1. The CDR3 has 14 residues. Germline CDR1 and CDR2: SGHDT and YYEEEE. V trimming: 3 bases; J trimming: 2 bases; junction bases outside the gene matches: 4. In DNA, the CDR3 is TGTGCCAGCAGCTACGGGACAGCAAACTATGGCTACACCTTC. Encoded protein: CASSYGTANYGYTF.

V gene TRBV5-1 combines with J gene TRBJ1-5; D unresolved. The CDR3 loop spans 13 amino acids. The V gene lost 4 bases and the J gene lost 3 bases, with 8 bases spanning the gap. CDR1 and CDR2 (germline): SGHRS, YFSETQ. DNA for the CDR3: TGCGCCAGCAGCGGCGGCCCCAATCAGCCCCAGCATTTT. Encoded protein: CASSGGPNQPQHF. The variable domain in full, with the rest retrieved from reference TRBV5-1 and TRBJ1-5, is KAGVTQTPRYLIKTRGQQVTLSCSPISGHRSVSWYQQTPGQGLQFLFEYFSETQRNKGNFPGRFSGRQFSNSRSEMNVSTLELGDSALYLCASSGGPNQPQHFGDGTRLSIL.

This rearrangement joins TRBV29-1 to TRBJ2-2; possible D gene TRBD2, 5 bases. CDR3 length: 12 residues. Trimming removed 6 bases from V and 5 bases from J, with 10 bases in between. CDR1 is SQVTM, CDR2 ANQGSEA, per germline. CDR3 bases: TGCAGCGTGGTACGGGAAACCGGGGAGCTGTTTTTT. Translating gives CSVVRETGELFF.

The rearrangement uses TRBV2 and TRBJ2-1; TRBD2 is a possible D gene (5 bases). V was pared by 7 bases and J by 0 bases, with 16 bases between. This CDR3 region has 16 residues. The germline CDR1 and CDR2 sequences are SNHLY and FYNNEI. DNA for the CDR3: TGTGCCAGCACGCGATCGGGCGCGGGCTCCTACAATGAGCAGTTCTTC. Translating it yields CASTRSGAGSYNEQFF.

V gene TRBV6-2 or TRBV6-3 combines with J gene TRBJ2-5; TRBD1 might be the D (8 bases). Germline V CDR1 and CDR2: MNHEY, SVGEGT. The CDR3 is made up of 15 amino acids. Trimming cost V 4 bases and J 5 bases, with 17 bases left between them. The CDR3 DNA reads as TGTGCCAGCAGTTTAACAGGGGGGGTTTGGGAGACCCAGTACTTC. Translating it yields CASSLTGGVWETQYF.

CDR3 sequence (DNA): TGCAGCGCCCAGGTCTCTGGGGCCAACGTCCTGACTTTC. It encodes CSAQVSGANVLTF. The chain has TRBV29-1 and TRBJ2-6; D is unclear. Trimming stripped 7 bases from V and 0 bases from J, with 7 bases between. CDR1 is SQVTM, CDR2 ANQGSEA, per germline. The CDR3 consists of 13 residues.

The chain uses TRBV9 and TRBJ1-1, with D uncertain. V was trimmed by 0 bases and J by 2 bases, leaving 11 bases between them. CDR1 is SGDLS, CDR2 YYNGEE, per germline. The CDR3 covers 15 residues. CDR3 amino acids: CASSVASGLNTEAFF. The CDR3 nucleotides are TGTGCCAGCAGCGTAGCTAGCGGGCTAAACACTGAAGCTTTCTTT. Drawing the rest from reference TRBV9 and TRBJ1-1, the complete variable domain is DSGVTQTPKHLITATGQRVTLRCSPRSGDLSVYWYQQSLDQGLQFLIQYYNGEERAKGNILERFSAQQFPDLHSELNLSSLELGDSALYFCASSVASGLNTEAFFGQGTRLTVV.

V and J are TRBV30 and TRBJ1-3; maybe TRBD1 (6 bases). Trimming took 5 bases from V and 0 from J, leaving 11 bases between them. This CDR3 contains 14 residues. Germline V gene lookup returns CDR1 GTSNPN and CDR2 SVGIG (reference sequence). CDR3: CAWARTVSGNTIYF. CDR3 in DNA: TGTGCCTGGGCCAGGACAGTCTCTGGAAACACCATATATTTT.

The chain recombines TRBV5-4 with TRBJ2-1; TRBD2 matches 10 bases. CDR1 is SGHNT and CDR2 is YYREEE in the germline V gene (reference sequence). Trimming took 0 bases from V and 5 from J; bases not matched to a gene: 8. The CDR3 has 17 amino acids. CDR3 bases: TGTGCCAGCAGCTTGGGGGTGGTAGCGGGAGGTAACAATGAGCAGTTCTTC. Its protein is CASSLGVVAGGNNEQFF.

CDR3 loop: CASSEPGIRGNIQYF. CDR3 sequence (DNA): TGTGCCAGCAGTGAACCCGGGATTAGAGGAAACATTCAGTACTTC. The chain uses TRBV6-1 and TRBJ2-4; D perhaps matches TRBD2 (5 bases). The CDR3 runs 15 residues. V was trimmed by 2 bases and J by 6 bases, leaving 14 bases between them. The germline CDR1 and CDR2 sequences are MNHNS and SASEGT.

The chain links TRBV7-2 to TRBJ2-3; a weak D match, TRBD2 (5 bases). The CDR3 runs 15 residues. Germline V gene sequence: CDR1 SGHTA, CDR2 FQGNSA. V shed 1 base and J shed 1 base, with 9 bases lying between them. CDR3 residues: CASSLGGGGTDTQYF. The CDR3 region has the DNA TGTGCCAGCAGCTTAGGCGGAGGAGGCACAGATACGCAGTATTTT.

The chain combines TRBV20-1 with TRBJ1-2, with D maybe TRBD1 (5 bases). Germline V gene sequence: CDR1 DFQATT, CDR2 SNEGSKA (reference sequence). The CDR3 length is 14 residues. Trimming took 3 bases from V and 4 from J, leaving 15 bases between them. For the CDR3, the DNA is TGCAGTGCTAGTCGGGGTAGGGGAGGCTATGGCTACACCTTC. The encoded protein is CSASRGRGGYGYTF.

V is TRBV7-8 and J is TRBJ2-1; tentative D call: TRBD2 (5 bases). Between the trimmed V and J ends, which lost 1 base and 0 bases, there was a span of 10 bases. This CDR3 has 16 residues. Germline V lookup: CDR1 SGHVS, CDR2 FQNEAQ. This CDR3 is CASSLVLSGSYNEQFF. The CDR3 nucleotides read TGTGCCAGCAGCTTAGTGTTAAGCGGCTCCTACAATGAGCAGTTCTTC.

The V call is TRBV3-1 (or the pseudogene TRBV3-2), the J call TRBJ2-2; 7 bases match TRBD1. Germline V gene lookup returns CDR1 LGHDT and CDR2 YNNKEL (reference sequence). J lost 0 bases, V lost 4 bases, and 2 bases had no gene match. The CDR3 loop spans 15 amino acids. The CDR3 bases are TGTGCCAGCAGCCGACAGGGTGCGAACACCGGGGAGCTGTTTTTT. Encoded protein: CASSRQGANTGELFF.

The CDR3 here is CASSQDGTSGLYEQYF. The CDR3 DNA sequence: TGTGCCAGCAGCCAAGATGGGACTAGTGGTCTATACGAGCAGTACTTC. The V and J genes are TRBV3-1 (or the pseudogene TRBV3-2) and TRBJ2-7; the match to TRBD2 covers 8 bases. CDR1 is LGHDT and CDR2 is YNNKEL in the germline V gene (reference sequence). V lost 0 bases and J lost 4; bases outside the gene matches: 8. This CDR3 is 16 amino acids long.

This clone was picked up a small number of times. A read error may account for a junction end that differs from germline. The chain carries TRBV11-1 and TRBJ2-1, with D possibly TRBD2 on 5 matching bases. CDR1 SGHAT and CDR2 FQDESV come from the germline V gene (reference sequence). The CDR3 consists of 16 residues. This CDR3 reads CASSFHAGISFNEQFF. The CDR3 region has the DNA TGTGCCAGCAGCTTTCATGCCGGGATCTCCTTCAATGAGCAGTTCTTC.

The rearrangement links TRBV6-5 to TRBJ2-1; 7 nucleotides align to TRBD2. Trimming took 7 bases from V and 2 from J; bases not matched to a gene: 5. CDR1 is MNHEY and CDR2 is SVGAGI in the germline V gene. CDR3 size: 14 residues. The CDR3 coding sequence is TGTGCCAGCAACCGGCTAGCGGCCTACAATGAGCAGTTCTTC. The encoded protein is CASNRLAAYNEQFF.

This clone occurred once. The rearrangement joins TRBV7-9 to TRBJ1-2, with D possibly matching TRBD1 (5 bases). The V end lost 7 bases, the J end lost 1 base, and 13 bases lay between the germline ends. Germline CDR1 and CDR2: SEHNR and FQNEAQ (reference sequence). The CDR3 extends over 14 amino acids. In nucleotides, the CDR3 is TGTGCCAGCACCGCCGGGACTGATAACTATGGCTACACCTTC. This translates into CASTAGTDNYGYTF.